This T cell receptor beta chain was profiled in a study of T cell changes during pregnancy in multiple sclerosis. Assay used: immunoSEQ multiplex PCR; TCRdb lists only in-frame clones, some missing. The sample holds around 34,000 clones, around nine tenths seen once. J lost 6 bases, V lost 0 bases, and 7 bases had no gene match. From germline, CDR1 is MNHEY and CDR2 SMNVEV (reference sequence). CDR3 size: 15 residues. This chain connects TRBV27 to TRBJ1-2; 7 bases match TRBD1. The sequences come from CD8+ T cells from peripheral blood mononuclear cells, collected in the first trimester of pregnancy. This receptor was identified in a female donor with multiple sclerosis, enrolled in a pregnancy study. DNA for the CDR3: TGTGCCAGCAGTTTATCGAGTTTAGGGGGCGATGGCTACACCTTC. It is translated as CASSLSSLGGDGYTF.